The 29 T cell receptor beta chains below all came from one sample that was sequenced in a study of early T cells in non-severe SARS-CoV-2 infection. TCRdb redid the calling of the 5' RACE reads with MiXCR, one entry per CDR3 protein. Of some 58,000 distinct CDR3 sequences in the sample, 11% were seen once. Source: whole blood, taken at baseline. Receptor source: an adult who was a healthcare worker with PCR-confirmed SARS-CoV-2 infection or an uninfected control (not recorded which).

The gene calls are TRBV7-2 and TRBJ2-7, with TRBD2 identical over 9 bases. Per the germline V gene, CDR1 is SGHTA and CDR2 is FQGNSA. V lost 5 bases and J lost 1; bases outside the gene matches: 3. The length of the CDR3 is 14 residues. The CDR3 DNA follows: TGTGCCAGCAGCCTTGGACTAGCGTCCTACGAGCAGTACTTC. Translation gives CASSLGLASYEQYF. The full variable domain, in which reference TRBV7-2 and TRBJ2-7 provide the parts outside the CDR3, is GAGVSQSPSNKVTEKGKDVELRCDPISGHTALYWYRQSLGQGLEFLIYFQGNSAPDKSGLPSDRFSAERTGGSVSTLTIQRTQQEDSAVYLCASSLGLASYEQYFGPGTRLTVT.

As regards this clonotype: Germline is not matched at one junction end, which may reflect a read error. The chain combines TRBV3-1 with TRBJ2-3; D unclear. The V gene's germline CDR1 is LGHDT and CDR2 YNNKEL (reference sequence). This CDR3 is built from 15 residues. The CDR3 sequence is CASSTKSATTQLGEW. In DNA form, the CDR3 reads TGTGCCAGCAGCACGAAATCTGCTACGACTCAACTTGGCGAATGG.

This chain connects TRBV12-3 or TRBV12-4 to TRBJ1-3, with a tentative D call TRBD1 (5 bases). This CDR3 is 13 amino acids long. With 7 bases removed from V and 7 bases from J, the gap between germline ends came to 14 bases. The CDR3 region has the DNA TGTGCCAGCAAGCGGCAGGGAGGCAACACCATATATTTT. Amino acid sequence: CASKRQGGNTIYF.

This clonotype occurred a few times. This chain connects TRBV20-1 to TRBJ2-3; the match to TRBD2 covers 11 bases. The CDR3 is 15 residues long. J was trimmed by 2 bases and V by 3 bases; bases with no gene match: 4. Germline V lookup: CDR1 DFQATT, CDR2 SNEGSKA (reference sequence). Here the CDR3 DNA reads TGCAGTGCTAGCCCACTAGCGGGGGACACAGATACGCAGTATTTT. Encoded protein: CSASPLAGDTDTQYF.

In its sample, this clonotype was seen a few times. The chain employs TRBV20-1 and TRBJ1-5; D remains ambiguous. V lost 5 bases, J lost 4 bases, and 15 bases lay in between. The CDR3 has 14 residues. Looked up from germline, CDR1 is DFQATT and CDR2 is SNEGSKA (reference sequence). CDR3 nucleotides: TGCAGTGCTGGAACGGACGTCCAGAATCAGCCCCAGCATTTT. This sequence encodes CSAGTDVQNQPQHF.

This clonotype has a count of ten or more. This chain connects TRBV7-9 to TRBJ1-2; D is unresolved. The CDR3 has 13 residues. V was trimmed by 5 bases and J by 0 bases, leaving 7 bases between them. Germline V gives CDR1 SEHNR, CDR2 FQNEAQ (reference sequence). CDR3 DNA sequence: TGTGCCAGCAGCATGACTGCTAACTATGGCTACACCTTC. This codes for CASSMTANYGYTF.

This clonotype has a count of ten or more. The chain uses TRBV19 and TRBJ1-2, with D unclear. CDR3 length equals 15 residues. Germline V gives CDR1 LNHDA, CDR2 SQIVND (reference sequence). Trimming cost V 7 bases and J 8 bases, with 23 bases left between them. CDR3 in amino acids: CASNLQVGALGGYTF. CDR3 nucleotides: TGTGCCAGTAATCTCCAAGTGGGAGCACTTGGGGGCTACACCTTC.

The CDR3 bases are TGTGCCACCCGGGGAGGGAGGGATGGCTACACCTTC. Its translation is CATRGGRDGYTF. The V gene is TRBV12-3 or TRBV12-4, the J gene TRBJ1-2; D call uncertain. V was clipped by 10 bases and J by 6 bases, with 15 bases between them. This CDR3 is 12 amino acids long.

This clonotype has more than one count but fewer than ten. V and J are TRBV15 and TRBJ1-4, with a possible D match to TRBD1 (5 bases). The germline gives CDR1 LNHNV, CDR2 YYDKDF (reference sequence). The CDR3 has 15 amino acids. The V end lost 0 bases, the J end lost 7 bases, and 12 bases lay between the germline ends. The CDR3 loop is CATSRDRGDGEKLFF. The CDR3 nucleotides are TGTGCCACCAGCAGAGATCGAGGGGATGGTGAAAAACTGTTTTTT.

The chain employs TRBV5-1 and TRBJ2-3; 8 nucleotides align to TRBD2. J gave up 0 bases and V 0 bases, and 6 bases lay outside the gene matches. In germline, CDR1 is SGHRS, CDR2 YFSETQ. This CDR3 contains 17 residues. The CDR3 DNA is TGCGCCAGCAGCTTGGCGCCAGCGGGAGCTAGCACAGATACGCAGTATTTT. Protein: CASSLAPAGASTDTQYF. The full variable domain, its missing parts supplied by reference TRBV5-1 and TRBJ2-3, is KAGVTQTPRYLIKTRGQQVTLSCSPISGHRSVSWYQQTPGQGLQFLFEYFSETQRNKGNFPGRFSGRQFSNSRSEMNVSTLELGDSALYLCASSLAPAGASTDTQYFGPGTRLTVL.

Many counts were recorded for this clonotype. The rearrangement links TRBV7-8 to TRBJ2-1, with D unclear. This CDR3 region has 11 residues. Germline loops: CDR1 SGHVS, CDR2 FQNEAQ. Trimming took off 2 bases at V and 8 bases at J, with 4 bases between the two ends. CDR3 bases: TGTGCCAGCAGCTTAATCGATGAGCAGTTCTTC. Its translation: CASSLIDEQFF.

This clonotype was counted a few times. The chain recombines TRBV7-2 with TRBJ2-3; weak D call: TRBD2 (6 bases). The CDR3 length is 15 residues. V gave up 3 bases and J gave up 3 bases, with 13 bases separating them. CDR1 and CDR2 (germline): SGHTA, FQGNSA. CDR3 region: CASSFDLAGTDTQYF. The CDR3, as DNA: TGTGCCAGCAGCTTCGATCTTGCGGGGACAGATACGCAGTATTTT.

The table lists this clonotype with many counts. V usage is TRBV7-2 and J usage is TRBJ2-2, with TRBD2 matching over 10 bases. V shed 1 base, J shed 0 bases, and the junction held 5 bases outside the gene matches. The germline gives CDR1 SGHTA, CDR2 FQGNSA. The CDR3 runs to 18 residues. DNA for the CDR3: TGTGCCAGCAGCTTAGTGGTAGCGGGGGGTTCGAACACCGGGGAGCTGTTTTTT. Translating it yields CASSLVVAGGSNTGELFF.

This sequence joins TRBV5-6 and TRBJ2-1, with TRBD1 matching 9 bases. There are 15 residues in the CDR3. Germline V gene lookup returns CDR1 SGHDT and CDR2 YYEEEE. J gave up 10 bases and V 4 bases, and 12 bases lay outside the gene matches. CDR3 nucleotides: TGTGCCAGCAGCACAACAGGGGGCCCTAGGGAGGAGCAGTTCTTC. This encodes CASSTTGGPREEQFF. Combining the CDR3 with reference TRBV5-6 and TRBJ2-1 gives the whole variable domain DAGVTQSPTHLIKTRGQQVTLRCSPKSGHDTVSWYQQALGQGPQFIFQYYEEEERQRGNFPDRFSGHQFPNYSSELNVNALLLGDSALYLCASSTTGGPREEQFFGPGTRLTVL.

This clonotype showed up many times. This sequence joins TRBV25-1 and TRBJ1-1; the D gene is possibly TRBD1 (6 bases). Germline assignment: CDR1 MGHDK and CDR2 SYGVNS. CDR3 length: 12 residues. Trimming took off 6 bases at V and 4 bases at J, with 9 bases between the two ends. In DNA form, the CDR3 reads TGTGCCAGCAGGGAGGGGGGCACTGAAGCTTTCTTT. Protein product: CASREGGTEAFF. Full variable domain (outside the CDR3, taken from reference TRBV25-1 and TRBJ1-1): EADIYQTPRYLVIGTGKKITLECSQTMGHDKMYWYQQDPGMELHLIHYSYGVNSTEKGDLSSESTVSRIRTEHFPLTLESARPSHTSQYLCASREGGTEAFFGQGTRLTVV.

In its sample, this clonotype was seen a few times. The rearrangement links TRBV12-3 or TRBV12-4 to TRBJ2-7; TRBD1 matches 11 bases. The V gene end was trimmed by 7 bases and the J gene end by 7 bases; junction bases not matched to a gene: 6. The CDR3 has 13 amino acids. The CDR3 reads CASNGQGAGEQYF. The CDR3 bases are TGTGCCAGCAATGGACAGGGGGCGGGGGAGCAGTACTTC.

In this sample, this clonotype turned up many times. The chain links TRBV20-1 to TRBJ2-3; D uncertain. The CDR3 totals 15 residues. Germline-derived CDR1 and CDR2 are DFQATT and SNEGSKA (reference sequence). The V and J ends lost 4 bases and 1 base respectively, with 15 bases between them. The CDR3: CSAIWLSGRTDTQYF. The CDR3 DNA reads TGCAGTGCTATTTGGCTCTCTGGGCGCACAGATACGCAGTATTTT.

V usage is TRBV5-6 and J usage is TRBJ2-5, with 8 bases aligning to TRBD2. The germline gives CDR1 SGHDT, CDR2 YYEEEE. This CDR3 is built from 16 residues. V lost 4 bases and J lost 1; bases outside the gene matches: 9. The CDR3 DNA reads as TGTGCCAGCAGCGAAGGACTAGCTATTCCCCAAGAGACCCAGTACTTC. This codes for CASSEGLAIPQETQYF.

This chain joins TRBV4-3 and TRBJ2-7; no reliable D call. This CDR3 region has 13 residues. V gave up 0 bases and J gave up 4 bases, with 7 bases separating them. The germline V gene has CDR1 LGHNA and CDR2 YSLEER. CDR3 in DNA: TGCGCCAGCAGCCAAGATCGCCGGTACGAGCAGTACTTC. Protein product: CASSQDRRYEQYF.

This clonotype has a handful of counts. This chain uses TRBV21-1 with TRBJ2-4. TRBV21-1 is a pseudogene segment. The length of the CDR3 is 14 residues. The CDR3 loop reads CASSKWLAKNIQYF. CDR3 bases: TGTGCCAGCAGCAAATGGTTAGCCAAAAACATTCAGTACTTC.

This clonotype was recorded many times. The chain has TRBV7-9 and TRBJ1-1; D gene ambiguous. The CDR3 runs to 14 residues. The germline gives CDR1 SEHNR, CDR2 FQNEAQ (reference sequence). V was cut by 1 base and J by 6 bases, with 12 bases left in between. The CDR3 here is CASSLDSGLAEAFF. CDR3 DNA: TGTGCCAGCAGCTTAGATTCGGGCCTCGCTGAAGCTTTCTTT.

The chain has TRBV6-6 and TRBJ1-2, with 12 nucleotides matching TRBD1. The germline V gene has CDR1 MNHNY and CDR2 SVGAGI (reference sequence). This CDR3 has 15 residues. Trimming removed 10 bases from V and 4 bases from J; junction bases left unmatched: 10. DNA of the CDR3: TGTGCCACCATACCCGGGACAGGGGGCGGCTATGGCTACACCTTC. It codes for CATIPGTGGGYGYTF.

In its sample, this clonotype was seen many times. The J gene is TRBJ1-5, the V gene TRBV12-3 or TRBV12-4, with 7 bases lining up with TRBD1. With 9 bases clipped from V and 0 bases from J, the junction kept 11 bases outside the gene matches. The CDR3 has 16 residues. The CDR3 nucleotides read TGTGCCAGTAGGGGACAGACGCCTAATAGCAATCAGCCCCAGCATTTT. Its translation is CASRGQTPNSNQPQHF.

The chain employs TRBV14 and TRBJ2-5, with D perhaps TRBD1 or TRBD2 (5 bases each). The CDR3 has 13 amino acids. Germline loops: CDR1 SGHDN, CDR2 FVKESK. With 5 bases removed from V and 6 bases from J, the gap between germline ends came to 13 bases. CDR3 in amino acids: CASSGGFVQTQYF. The CDR3 DNA sequence: TGTGCCAGCAGCGGGGGTTTCGTACAGACCCAGTACTTC.

This clonotype was seen many times. The gene calls are TRBV30 and TRBJ1-1; D call uncertain. This CDR3 contains 12 residues. V lost 6 bases, J lost 1 base, and 9 bases lay in between. CDR1 and CDR2 from the germline V gene are GTSNPN and SVGIG (reference sequence). The CDR3, as DNA: TGTGCCTGTTCGGACGGGAACACTGAAGCTTTCTTT. Amino acid sequence: CACSDGNTEAFF. The full variable domain, with the rest looked up from reference TRBV30 and TRBJ1-1, is SQTIHQWPATLVQPVGSPLSLECTVEGTSNPNLYWYRQAAGRGLQLLFYSVGIGQISSEVPQNLSASRPQDRQFILSSKKLLLSDSGFYLCACSDGNTEAFFGQGTRLTVV.

This clonotype occurred a few times. This rearrangement joins TRBV18 to TRBJ2-1; 11 bases align to TRBD1. There are 16 residues in the CDR3. Germline values: CDR1 KGHSH, CDR2 LQKENI. With V trimmed by 4 bases and J by 9 bases, 11 bases remained unmatched. The CDR3 reads CASSLPGQGEIGEQFF. The CDR3 DNA is TGTGCCAGCTCACTCCCGGGACAGGGGGAGATAGGTGAGCAGTTCTTC.

The CDR3 protein is CASSQVIHSYEQYF. The CDR3 DNA reads TGTGCCAGCAGCCAAGTAATACACTCCTACGAGCAGTACTTC. The chain employs TRBV3-1 and TRBJ2-7; no firm D call. CDR3 size: 14 residues. Germline V gene data show CDR1 as LGHDT and CDR2 as YNNKEL (reference sequence). V was shortened by 1 base and J by 0 bases, with 7 bases between the two germline ends.

This clonotype was counted many times. The CDR3: CASSQRPGRQETQYF. CDR3 nucleotide sequence: TGTGCCAGCAGCCAAAGGCCCGGTCGCCAAGAGACCCAGTACTTC. The chain combines TRBV11-2 with TRBJ2-5, with unresolved D. Trimming cost V 5 bases and J 1 base, with 14 bases left between them. Germline values: CDR1 SGHAT, CDR2 FQNNGV. This CDR3 contains 15 residues.

The chain couples TRBV20-1 to TRBJ2-7; no reliable D call. CDR3 length: 14 residues. V was shortened by 0 bases and J by 2 bases, with 11 bases between the two germline ends. Germline CDR1 DFQATT, CDR2 SNEGSKA (reference sequence). DNA for the CDR3: TGCAGTGCTAGAGATCTAGTCAGAGCCTACGAGCAGTACTTC. It specifies CSARDLVRAYEQYF.